This T cell receptor beta chain was retrieved from a study of T cell clonality in common variable immunodeficiency. Details on this clone: The antigen is not known. The read stops 3 residues short of the end of the CDR3; the missing end is completed from the germline J gene.

CVID and control samples used equivalent genomic DNA input. Repertoires were generated with immunoSEQ multiplex PCR, while TCRdb's copy carries only in-frame clones and drops some. The sample includes some 25,000 clones, none of them occurring once. Per the germline V gene, CDR1 is SGHTA and CDR2 is FQGTGA. The CDR3 runs 11 residues. The study, taken as a whole, reports: Common variable immunodeficiency TCR beta sequences reportedly had fewer deletions and N-nucleotide insertions.

This TCR derives from a human donor with common variable immunodeficiency. The sequenced sample was peripheral blood mononuclear cells. The gene calls are TRBV7-3 and TRBJ2-4; a possible D gene is TRBD1 (5 bases). CDR3 region: CASSLKGLQYF. The CDR3 bases that were read are TGTGCCAGCAGCTTAAAGGGGCTT.